The clone carrying this TCR beta chain has a single count. Its antigen is not known. Vbeta (60) and Jbeta (13) primers were used in the PCR. Only in-frame clones appear in the TCRdb table, and some are missing; sequencing was by immunoSEQ multiplex PCR. The sample carries around 140,000 clones, about four fifths recorded once. The CDR3 totals 12 residues. The V gene's germline CDR1 is SGHNT and CDR2 YYREEE (reference sequence). Trimming took 4 bases from V and 7 from J, leaving 11 bases between them. This sample is part of a study of cytomegalovirus exposure and HLA in healthy donors. The study's findings and limits: Sequencing depth roughly uniform across donors was assumed in presence/absence analyses.

The sample was PBMCs. The source of this sequence is a man aged 35 to 55 in good health and CMV-seronegative. This chain connects TRBV5-4 to TRBJ1-2; no firm D call. CDR3 in DNA: TGTGCCAGCAGCCCCGAAGGAGGTGGCTACACCTTC. Protein: CASSPEGGGYTF.